Reported below is one T cell receptor beta chain. After removal of 2 bases from V and 2 bases from J, the junction contained 3 bases not matched to a gene. This CDR3 comprises 15 residues. Germline assignment: CDR1 SGHAT and CDR2 FQNNGV. This sample is part of a study of blood T cell repertoires in COVID-19. Only in-frame clones appear in the TCRdb table, and some are missing; sequencing was by immunoSEQ multiplex PCR. This sample has some 110,000 clones, with more than 75% found just once. Material: peripheral blood. The clonotype comes from a man in his sixties with acute or convalescent COVID-19. This rearrangement joins TRBV11-2 to TRBJ1-5; TRBD1 agrees at 7 bases. The CDR3: CASSLNTGGNQPQHF. The CDR3 nucleotides are TGTGCCAGCAGCTTAAACACAGGGGGCAATCAGCCCCAGCATTTT. The full variable domain, rest sourced from reference TRBV11-2 and TRBJ1-5, is EAGVAQSPRYKIIEKRQSVAFWCNPISGHATLYWYQQILGQGPKLLIQFQNNGVVDDSQLPKDRFSAERLKGVDSTLKIQPAKLEDSAVYLCASSLNTGGNQPQHFGDGTRLSIL.